This entry lists 23 T cell receptor beta chains sequenced from one sample in a study of cytomegalovirus exposure and HLA in healthy donors. The study ran its PCR with 60 Vbeta and 13 Jbeta primers. Data came from immunoSEQ multiplex PCR; TCRdb stores just in-frame clones and leaves some out. The repertoire holds under 200,000 clones, with roughly 13% as singletons. What was sequenced was PBMCs. All receptors come from a man aged 50-59 years in good health and CMV-seropositive.

This clone was picked up a small number of times. The V and J genes are TRBV5-4 and TRBJ1-5; 11 bases map to TRBD1. With 2 bases clipped from V and 6 bases from J, the junction kept 1 base outside the gene matches. Germline V CDR1 and CDR2: SGHNT, YYREEE (reference sequence). The CDR3 has 14 residues. Here the CDR3 reads CASSFGTGGQPQHF. The CDR3 coding sequence is TGTGCCAGCAGCTTTGGGACAGGGGGTCAGCCCCAGCATTTT.

This clone has more than one count but fewer than ten. V and J are TRBV4-3 and TRBJ2-1, with 9 bases aligning to TRBD2. V was pared by 0 bases and J by 4 bases, with 4 bases of the junction left unmatched. CDR1 is LGHNA, CDR2 YSLEER, per germline. The CDR3 covers 16 residues. The CDR3 bases are TGCGCCAGCAGCCAAGACGGCGGGGGGGCGTACAATGAGCAGTTCTTC. It is translated as CASSQDGGGAYNEQFF.

The chain carries TRBV13 and TRBJ2-2; D might be TRBD1 (6 bases). V was trimmed by 2 bases and J by 3 bases, leaving 10 bases between them. This CDR3 region has 15 residues. The germline V gene has CDR1 PRHDT and CDR2 FYEKMQ (reference sequence). The DNA of the CDR3 is TGTGCCAGCAGCTTACGACAGGTTTACACCGGGGAGCTGTTTTTT. Protein: CASSLRQVYTGELFF.

This clone has a handful of counts. The chain carries TRBV12-5 and TRBJ2-1, with D unresolved. Germline loops: CDR1 LGHNT, CDR2 FRNRAP. The CDR3 contains 11 residues. With 6 bases removed from V and 4 bases from J, the gap between germline ends came to 4 bases. The CDR3 nucleotides are TGTGCTAGTGGCATTTACAATGAGCAGTTCTTC. Translated: CASGIYNEQFF.

The chain joins TRBV7-2 to TRBJ2-3, with 12 positions matching TRBD2. V shed 5 bases and J 2 bases; nucleotides not matched to a gene: 5. Germline CDR1 and CDR2: SGHTA and FQGNSA. CDR3 length: 16 residues. This CDR3 reads CASSPRLAGATDTQYF. CDR3 bases: TGTGCCAGCAGCCCGAGACTAGCGGGGGCCACAGATACGCAGTATTTT.

This chain joins TRBV28 and TRBJ1-5, with D tentatively TRBD1 (6 bases). V was cut by 6 bases and J by 2 bases, with 14 bases left in between. The CDR3 totals 15 residues. Germline CDR1 is MDHEN and CDR2 is SYDVKM. DNA of the CDR3: TGTGCCAGCAGCACCAGGGGTCTTGGCAATCAGCCCCAGCATTTT. Amino acid sequence: CASSTRGLGNQPQHF.

Turning to this clone: This sample includes further DNA sequences coding for the same CDR3. The V call is TRBV5-4, the J call TRBJ2-7; no reliable D call. V shed 0 bases and J shed 5 bases, with 9 bases lying between them. The germline CDR1 and CDR2 sequences are SGHNT and YYREEE (reference sequence). The CDR3 spans 13 residues. The CDR3: CASSLDRRDEQYF. For the CDR3, the DNA is TGTGCCAGCAGCTTGGACAGACGCGACGAGCAGTACTTC. The full variable domain, completed using reference TRBV5-4 and TRBJ2-7, is ETGVTQSPTHLIKTRGQQVTLRCSSQSGHNTVSWYQQALGQGPQFIFQYYREEENGRGNFPPRFSGLQFPNYSSELNVNALELDDSALYLCASSLDRRDEQYFGPGTRLTVT.

V is TRBV5-6 and J is TRBJ2-1, with D possibly TRBD2 on 5 matching bases. Germline V gives CDR1 SGHDT, CDR2 YYEEEE. This CDR3 spans 15 amino acids. Trimming stripped 0 bases from V and 2 bases from J, with 9 bases between. CDR3 bases: TGTGCCAGCAGCTTGGTAAGCGGAGCCTACAATGAGCAGTTCTTC. Its protein product is CASSLVSGAYNEQFF.

The rearrangement joins TRBV5-4 to TRBJ2-5; 14 bases are shared with TRBD2. CDR1 and CDR2 (germline): SGHNT, YYREEE (reference sequence). The CDR3 consists of 17 residues. V shed 4 bases and J 5 bases; nucleotides not matched to a gene: 10. CDR3 amino acids: CASSKTSGGARGETQYF. The CDR3 DNA reads TGTGCCAGCAGCAAGACTAGCGGGGGGGCCAGGGGCGAGACCCAGTACTTC.

J is TRBJ2-6 and V is TRBV4-3, with D perhaps TRBD1 (6 bases). V lost 3 bases to trimming and J lost 0 bases, with 9 bases between them. CDR1 is LGHNA, CDR2 YSLEER, per germline. The CDR3 spans 16 residues. As DNA, the CDR3 is TGCGCCAGCAGCCATACAGGGATCTCTGGGGCCAACGTCCTGACTTTC. Protein sequence: CASSHTGISGANVLTF.

This clone was observed a handful of times. The chain carries TRBV9 and TRBJ1-4, with 8 bases aligning to TRBD1. There are 16 residues in the CDR3. CDR1 SGDLS and CDR2 YYNGEE come from the germline V gene. V gave up 1 base and J gave up 4 bases; unmatched junction bases: 6. As DNA, the CDR3 is TGTGCCAGCAGCGTATTAACAGGGGGATTTAATGAAAAACTGTTTTTT. This translates into CASSVLTGGFNEKLFF. The full variable domain, in which reference TRBV9 and TRBJ1-4 provide the parts outside the CDR3, is DSGVTQTPKHLITATGQRVTLRCSPRSGDLSVYWYQQSLDQGLQFLIQYYNGEERAKGNILERFSAQQFPDLHSELNLSSLELGDSALYFCASSVLTGGFNEKLFFGSGTQLSVL.

This clone occurred a few times. J is TRBJ2-7 and V is TRBV5-6; tentatively, D is TRBD2 (5 bases). The V and J ends lost 1 base and 3 bases respectively, with 14 bases between them. The CDR3 has 15 residues. The germline CDR1 and CDR2 sequences are SGHDT and YYEEEE. As DNA, the CDR3 is TGTGCCAGCAGCTTGAAAATCGGACTGCGCTACGAGCAGTACGTC. It codes for CASSLKIGLRYEQYV.

This clone was detected a few times. V usage is TRBV6-5 and J usage is TRBJ1-2, with TRBD1 matching 9 bases. Unmatched junction bases numbered 14, after V lost 4 bases and J lost 14 bases. The CDR3 spans 14 residues. Germline V CDR1 and CDR2: MNHEY, SVGAGI. The CDR3 sequence is CASSSQTGTGSRTF. Here the CDR3 DNA reads TGTGCCAGCAGTTCCCAAACCGGGACAGGGAGTAGGACCTTC.

This clone rates as medium-sized. This chain uses TRBV10-3 with TRBJ1-1; D is unclear. This CDR3 spans 14 amino acids. From germline, CDR1 is ENHRY and CDR2 SYGVKD. The V gene lost 2 bases and the J gene lost 6 bases, with 13 bases spanning the gap. The CDR3 DNA sequence: TGTGCCATCAGTGAGGAGGTCCCCACCGCTGAAGCTTTCTTT. Protein product: CAISEEVPTAEAFF.

This clone was observed a few times. The J gene is TRBJ1-1, the V gene TRBV28, with TRBD1 as a possible D gene (6 bases). Trimming shortened V by 5 bases and J by 1 base, and 11 bases separated the two germline ends. The V gene's germline CDR1 is MDHEN and CDR2 SYDVKM. This CDR3 contains 14 residues. Here the CDR3 DNA reads TGTGCCAGCAGTCTGCCGGGACAGAACACTGAAGCTTTCTTT. Translating gives CASSLPGQNTEAFF.

This clone was seen a handful of times. The chain links TRBV10-2 to TRBJ2-7; 9 bases align to TRBD1. Germline lookup yields CDR1 WSHSY and CDR2 SAAADI. After removal of 8 bases from V and 3 bases from J, the junction contained 8 bases not matched to a gene. CDR3 length: 14 residues. CDR3 amino acids: CASGTGGTGYEQYV. CDR3 DNA sequence: TGCGCCAGCGGTACAGGGGGCACAGGCTACGAGCAGTACGTC.

This chain connects TRBV5-1 to TRBJ1-2; tentatively, D is TRBD1 (5 bases). Germline loops: CDR1 SGHRS, CDR2 YFSETQ. CDR3 size: 13 residues. Trimming took off 0 bases at V and 7 bases at J, with 10 bases between the two ends. CDR3 protein: CASSLEGAAGYTF. The CDR3 bases are TGCGCCAGCAGCTTGGAAGGGGCAGCTGGCTACACCTTC. Based on the CDR3 plus reference TRBV5-1 and TRBJ1-2, the full variable domain is KAGVTQTPRYLIKTRGQQVTLSCSPISGHRSVSWYQQTPGQGLQFLFEYFSETQRNKGNFPGRFSGRQFSNSRSEMNVSTLELGDSALYLCASSLEGAAGYTFGSGTRLTVV.

This clone was picked up a small number of times. V is TRBV7-9 and J is TRBJ1-3, with D uncertain. The CDR3 length is 15 residues. V lost 5 bases and J 4 bases, leaving 15 bases between the germline ends. The germline V gene encodes CDR1 SEHNR and CDR2 FQNEAQ (reference sequence). The chain's CDR3 is CASSPVGVPGNTIYF. The CDR3 DNA follows: TGTGCCAGCAGCCCGGTCGGGGTACCGGGAAACACCATATATTTT.

The V and J genes are TRBV15 and TRBJ1-3; D is undetermined. V gave up 0 bases and J gave up 2 bases, with 8 bases separating them. The length of the CDR3 is 15 residues. CDR1 is LNHNV and CDR2 is YYDKDF in the germline V gene (reference sequence). The CDR3 nucleotides are TGTGCCACCAGCAGAGATAAGGGAGCTGGAAACACCATATATTTT. Translating it yields CATSRDKGAGNTIYF.

This clone was counted a few times. V is TRBV7-8 and J is TRBJ1-1; D is uncertain. This CDR3 contains 11 residues. Germline assignment: CDR1 SGHVS and CDR2 FQNEAQ. The V end lost 1 base, the J end lost 7 bases, and 4 bases lay between the germline ends. CDR3 sequence: CASSLDSEAFF. CDR3 in DNA: TGTGCCAGCAGCTTAGATAGTGAAGCTTTCTTT.

The chain is built from TRBV7-2 and TRBJ2-2; unclear D gene. The V end lost 2 bases, the J end lost 5 bases, and 9 bases lay between the germline ends. The germline V gene encodes CDR1 SGHTA and CDR2 FQGNSA. The CDR3 has 14 residues. The CDR3 region has the DNA TGTGCCAGCAGCTTATCGTCGGAGACCGGGGAGCTGTTTTTT. This encodes CASSLSSETGELFF.

V is TRBV7-2 and J is TRBJ2-4; 8 bases align to TRBD1. CDR1 is SGHTA and CDR2 is FQGNSA in the germline V gene. After removal of 5 bases from V and 2 bases from J, the junction contained 8 bases not matched to a gene. This CDR3 spans 16 amino acids. The chain's CDR3 is CASSPDRARTKNIQYF. CDR3 DNA: TGTGCCAGCAGCCCGGACAGGGCTCGAACCAAAAACATTCAGTACTTC.

This clone was counted only a few times. This sequence joins TRBV11-3 and TRBJ2-7; tentative D call: TRBD2 (6 bases). Germline V lookup: CDR1 SGHNT, CDR2 YENEEA. This CDR3 is 12 amino acids long. V was clipped by 0 bases and J by 9 bases, with 9 bases between them. CDR3 sequence (DNA): TGTGCCAGCAGCTTAGATCGCGGGGCGCAGTACGTC. This translates into CASSLDRGAQYV.